The 13 T cell receptor beta chains reported below all come from one sample, sequenced in a study of blood T cell repertoires in COVID-19. Using immunoSEQ multiplex PCR, the repertoire was profiled, and TCRdb retains in-frame clones only, with some absent. The repertoire holds over 95,000 clones, with around 89% as singletons. The material sequenced was peripheral blood. All receptors derive from a human donor with acute or convalescent COVID-19. The donor label of this sample is uncertain.

This clone was counted only a few times. The chain couples TRBV30 to TRBJ1-2, with unresolved D. The CDR3 is 13 residues long. Germline V gene lookup returns CDR1 GTSNPN and CDR2 SVGIG (reference sequence). V lost 0 bases and J lost 4, with 9 bases in between. The CDR3 nucleotides read TGTGCCTGGAGTGTGGTTGCAGGCTATGGCTACACCTTC. Translated: CAWSVVAGYGYTF.

V and J are TRBV7-2 and TRBJ2-1; 14 bases line up with TRBD2. CDR1 is SGHTA, CDR2 FQGNSA, per germline. The CDR3 has 15 amino acids. After removal of 5 bases from V and 9 bases from J, the junction contained 6 bases not matched to a gene. This chain's CDR3 is CASSAGLAGVSEQFF. The DNA for the CDR3 is TGTGCCAGCAGCGCGGGACTAGCGGGAGTCAGTGAGCAGTTCTTC.

This clone was observed at least ten times. V is TRBV13 and J is TRBJ1-3; D gene unclear. Germline V gives CDR1 PRHDT, CDR2 FYEKMQ (reference sequence). Trimming cost V 4 bases and J 0 bases, with 19 bases left between them. The CDR3 contains 18 residues. CDR3 coding DNA: TGTGCCAGCAGCTCGGGTGCGGAAATAGGTGACTCTGGAAACACCATATATTTT. Encoded protein: CASSSGAEIGDSGNTIYF.

In this sample, this clone turned up a few times. V gene TRBV3-1 (or the pseudogene TRBV3-2) combines with J gene TRBJ2-7; 12 bases align to TRBD1. Germline V gene data show CDR1 as LGHDT and CDR2 as YNNKEL (reference sequence). The V gene end was trimmed by 1 base and the J gene end by 7 bases; junction bases not matched to a gene: 11. The CDR3 sequence is 17 residues long. Written as DNA, the CDR3 is TGTGCCAGCAGCCAAGCTGACCGGGACAGGGGGCGCGATGAGCAGTACTTC. Its protein is CASSQADRDRGRDEQYF.

The J gene is TRBJ1-1, the V gene TRBV7-2; 7 bases are a match to TRBD1. Germline CDR1 reads SGHTA; CDR2 reads FQGNSA. The CDR3 length is 16 residues. Germline trimming cut 5 bases from V and 0 bases from J; bases unmatched to any gene: 9. The CDR3 nucleotides read TGTGCCAGCAGCCCCTACACGACAGGGCTGAACACTGAAGCTTTCTTT. Protein: CASSPYTTGLNTEAFF.

The chain is built from TRBV9 and TRBJ2-3, with D maybe TRBD2 (6 bases). CDR3 length equals 15 residues. Germline V gives CDR1 SGDLS, CDR2 YYNGEE. The V and J ends lost 2 bases and 2 bases respectively, with 12 bases between them. In nucleotides, the CDR3 is TGTGCCAGCAGCGTCCTAGCGTATCCCACAGATACGCAGTATTTT. This gives the protein CASSVLAYPTDTQYF.

The chain employs TRBV7-9 and TRBJ1-2, with TRBD1 as a possible D gene (5 bases). The CDR3 length is 13 residues. V was shortened by 1 base and J by 8 bases, with 11 bases between the two germline ends. Germline lookup yields CDR1 SEHNR and CDR2 FQNEAQ (reference sequence). The CDR3 coding sequence is TGTGCCAGCAGCTTAGAGGCAGGGCGAGGCTACACCTTC. Translating gives CASSLEAGRGYTF.

The chain couples TRBV11-2 to TRBJ1-1; D unresolved. Germline V lookup: CDR1 SGHAT, CDR2 FQNNGV. With 0 bases removed from V and 0 bases from J, the gap between germline ends came to 8 bases. CDR3 length equals 15 residues. CDR3 residues: CASSLEGTMNTEAFF. The CDR3 DNA follows: TGTGCCAGCAGCTTAGAGGGCACCATGAACACTGAAGCTTTCTTT.

The chain carries TRBV30 and TRBJ2-1; 10 bases match TRBD2. CDR1 and CDR2 from the germline V gene are GTSNPN and SVGIG (reference sequence). CDR3 size: 13 residues. With 8 bases clipped from V and 6 bases from J, the junction kept 7 bases outside the gene matches. In DNA, the CDR3 is TGTGCCCAAAAGATAGCGGGAGGCAATGAGCAGTTCTTC. This sequence encodes CAQKIAGGNEQFF.

The gene calls are TRBV9 and TRBJ2-7; TRBD2 matches 12 bases. Trimming at V came to 3 bases and at J to 3 bases, leaving 16 bases not matched to a gene. The germline V gene has CDR1 SGDLS and CDR2 YYNGEE. CDR3 size: 19 residues. The CDR3 coding sequence is TGTGCCAGCAGCGCTGACTTACTAGCGGGAGGACCGAAACTCTACGAGCAGTACTTC. Translation gives CASSADLLAGGPKLYEQYF.

CDR3 loop: CASSYRQGGSTDTQYF. CDR3 nucleotides: TGTGCCAGCAGTTACCGACAGGGTGGGTCCACAGATACGCAGTATTTT. The V gene is TRBV6-2 or TRBV6-3, the J gene TRBJ2-3; 7 nucleotides agree with TRBD1. The CDR3 has 16 amino acids. Trimming took 2 bases from V and 2 from J; bases not matched to a gene: 7. Germline V gene sequence: CDR1 MNHEY, CDR2 SVGEGT.

A few counts support this clone. The J gene is TRBJ1-1, the V gene TRBV7-8; D possibly corresponds to TRBD1 (6 bases). V shed 7 bases and J shed 0 bases, with 15 bases lying between them. The CDR3 loop spans 15 amino acids. CDR1 is SGHVS, CDR2 FQNEAQ, per germline. CDR3 protein: CASTITGTMNTEAFF. Here the CDR3 DNA reads TGTGCCAGCACCATCACCGGGACAATGAACACTGAAGCTTTCTTT.

The V gene is TRBV11-2, the J gene TRBJ1-1; TRBD1 is a possible D gene (5 bases). This CDR3 contains 14 residues. Germline CDR1 reads SGHAT; CDR2 reads FQNNGV. V was shortened by 2 bases and J by 6 bases, with 13 bases between the two germline ends. CDR3 sequence (DNA): TGTGCCAGCAGCTTACCACGGCAGGGTCCTGAAGCTTTCTTT. It codes for CASSLPRQGPEAFF.